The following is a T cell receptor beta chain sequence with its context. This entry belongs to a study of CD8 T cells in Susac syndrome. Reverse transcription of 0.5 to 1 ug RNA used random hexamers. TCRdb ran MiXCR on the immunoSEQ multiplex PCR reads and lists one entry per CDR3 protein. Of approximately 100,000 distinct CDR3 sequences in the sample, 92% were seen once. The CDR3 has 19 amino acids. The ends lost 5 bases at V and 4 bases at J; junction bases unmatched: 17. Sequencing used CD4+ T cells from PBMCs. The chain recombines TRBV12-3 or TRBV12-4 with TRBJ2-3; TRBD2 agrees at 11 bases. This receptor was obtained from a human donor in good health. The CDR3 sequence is CASSLAPGLAAHGPDTQYF. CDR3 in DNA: TGTGCCAGCAGTCTTGCCCCGGGACTAGCGGCTCACGGTCCAGATACGCAGTATTTT.